This TCR beta chain was captured by sequencing in a study of cytomegalovirus exposure and HLA in healthy donors. Study-wide context: The 120 validation repertoires and the roughly 680 first-cohort repertoires shared a platform, a later analysis reported. Study findings and constraints: The listing of 150 to 200 TCR beta chains classed them as cytomegalovirus-associated. The tendency of first-cohort TCR clusters to co-occur in the 90 to 150 validation repertoires was the finding of a later analysis.

This clone was found once. What it binds is not known. A roughly 120-subject validation cohort, separate from the approximately 670-subject first cohort, supplied the donors. Some clones are missing from TCRdb's copy, which holds only in-frame ones; the method was immunoSEQ multiplex PCR. The table shows tens of thousands of clones, with 90% to 95% occurring only once. The V gene's germline CDR1 is LGHNA and CDR2 YSLEER. The CDR3 covers 17 residues. V shed 3 bases and J 8 bases; nucleotides not matched to a gene: 11. The chain carries TRBV4-3 and TRBJ2-1, with 12 nucleotides matching TRBD2. The sequence was obtained from a woman aged 30 to 39 in good health and CMV-seropositive. Sequencing was performed on PBMCs. CDR3: CASSQRLAGVIGDEQFF. CDR3 nucleotides: TGCGCCAGCAGCCAGCGACTAGCGGGAGTCATTGGCGATGAGCAGTTCTTC.